The clone carrying this T cell receptor beta chain was seen repeatedly, ten times or more. Trimming shortened V by 2 bases and J by 3 bases, and 8 bases separated the two germline ends. CDR1 and CDR2 from the germline V gene are SGHVS and FNYEAQ. There are 15 residues in the CDR3. The sample belongs to a study of CD8+CD57+ T cells in acquired aplastic anemia. Using genomic DNA as the template, TCR beta VDJ and CDR3 profiling was carried out. MiXCR was run by TCRdb on the reads, yielding one entry per CDR3 protein. There are some 140,000 distinct CDR3 sequences in the sample; about 50% occur only once, and about 12% lies in the top ten. In patients chosen for sequencing, flow cytometry had shown CD8+CD57+ cell expansion.

The sequenced sample consisted of sorted CD4+, CD8+, or CD8+CD57+ T cells (not recorded which) from PBMCs. The chain couples TRBV7-6 to TRBJ1-6, with TRBD1 as a possible D gene (5 bases). This TCR was sampled from a human donor with aplastic anemia. The chain's CDR3 is CASSLSDSYNSPLHF. DNA for the CDR3: TGTGCCAGCAGCTTATCCGACAGCTATAATTCACCCCTCCACTTT.